This T cell receptor (beta chain) was found in a study of blood T cell repertoires in COVID-19. Overall study context: Acute and convalescent COVID-19 specimens originated in the United States, Italy and Spain. The analysed material was cDNA or gDNA that came from T cells, B-cell-depleted T cells, or PBMCs.

Germline V CDR1 and CDR2: MNHEY, SMNVEV (reference sequence). Trimming removed 3 bases at V and 3 bases at J, with 11 bases between. The CDR3 is made up of 14 amino acids. The data were produced by immunoSEQ multiplex PCR, yet TCRdb's version contains in-frame clones alone and is incomplete. The table lists fewer than 250,000 clones, more than 75% of them singletons, with approximately 1.5% in the top ten. The chain carries TRBV27 and TRBJ1-2, with D possibly being TRBD1 (6 bases). This TCR derives from an older woman who had recovered from COVID-19. Sequencing used peripheral blood. Here the CDR3 DNA reads TGTGCCAGCAGTTTCTCAGGGGATCACTATGGCTACACCTTC. Amino acids: CASSFSGDHYGYTF.